This T cell receptor (beta chain) appears in the sequencing data of a study of T-cell reconstitution after alpha-beta-depleted transplantation in children. Study-level findings and limits: At around two months after transplant, the alpha-beta T cells were reportedly derived from several hundred expanded clones that came from non-depleted graft cells. At one year after transplant, newly produced T cells mostly accounted for T-cell counts and diversity. In some patients, recipient T cells and intrathymic progenitors surviving conditioning explained high day-60 diversity.

For TCRbeta, the library was prepared with unique molecular identifiers. TCRdb called the PCR reads again in MiXCR, with one record for every CDR3 protein. The sample gives hundreds of thousands of distinct CDR3 sequences, about a tenth of which show up once; approximately 30% is in the top ten. Germline CDR1 reads LGHDT; CDR2 reads YNNKEL (reference sequence). The CDR3 contains 13 residues. V lost 4 bases and J lost 12, with 15 bases in between. This clonotype came up many times. Its antigen is still unknown. This specimen was PBMCs, taken before TCRalphabeta/CD19-depleted stem cell transplant. This chain links TRBV3-1 with TRBJ1-4, with no clear D. The clonotype comes from a child younger than two with acute myeloid leukemia, due to receive a stem cell transplant. The CDR3 region is CASSPLISTELFF. In DNA form, the CDR3 reads TGTGCCAGCAGCCCCTTGATCTCGACGGAACTGTTTTTT.